The 27 T cell receptor beta chains in this list originate from one sample, sequenced in a study of blood T cell repertoires in COVID-19. Repertoires were generated with immunoSEQ multiplex PCR, while TCRdb's copy carries only in-frame clones and drops some. The sample records some 200,000 clones, 70% to 80% being singletons. The sample was PBMCs or T cells enriched from blood (not recorded which). The receptors shown here come from a woman in her forties or fifties who had recovered from COVID-19.

The chain employs TRBV2 and TRBJ1-6; TRBD1 matches 8 bases. The trim removed 5 bases at V and 14 bases at J, leaving 5 bases unmatched. The CDR3 is 12 residues long. Germline-derived CDR1 and CDR2 are SNHLY and FYNNEI. The CDR3 here is CASSYTGGTLHF. The CDR3 coding sequence is TGTGCCAGCAGTTACACAGGGGGGACCCTCCACTTT.

V and J are TRBV12-2 and TRBJ2-5; the D call of TRBD1 is as the table states it, not checked on the DNA. TRBV12-2 is described as a pseudogene. This CDR3 is built from 17 residues. CDR3 amino acids: CASRLTVGPTDKETQYF. The CDR3, as DNA: TGTGCAAGTCGCTTAACAGTAGGCCCGACAGACAAAGAGACCCAGTACTTC.

The J gene is TRBJ2-3, the V gene TRBV6-1; D is possibly TRBD2 (5 bases). CDR3 length equals 16 residues. Trimming stripped 1 base from V and 1 base from J, with 12 bases between. CDR1 and CDR2 from the germline V gene are MNHNS and SASEGT. The CDR3 DNA follows: TGTGCCAGCAGTGAAGTCACTAGTTCCCGCACAGATACGCAGTATTTT. Protein product: CASSEVTSSRTDTQYF.

This chain connects TRBV3-1 (or the pseudogene TRBV3-2) to TRBJ1-1, with a weak D call TRBD1 (6 bases). V was clipped by 8 bases and J by 6 bases, with 13 bases between them. The CDR3 extends over 12 amino acids. Germline V gene lookup returns CDR1 LGHDT and CDR2 YNNKEL (reference sequence). DNA of the CDR3: TGTGCCAGCGCCAGGGGCTCAGCTGAAGCTTTCTTT. This codes for CASARGSAEAFF.

CDR3 amino acids: CSVEDSDRGFFYNEQFF. The CDR3 DNA is TGCAGCGTTGAAGATAGCGACAGGGGGTTTTTCTACAATGAGCAGTTCTTC. V usage is TRBV29-1 and J usage is TRBJ2-1, with 9 bases matching TRBD1. V lost 0 bases to trimming and J lost 3 bases; unmatched junction nucleotides: 9. Germline V gives CDR1 SQVTM, CDR2 ANQGSEA. The CDR3 length is 17 residues.

The chain has TRBV5-5 and TRBJ2-1; 9 bases fit TRBD2. V shed 0 bases, J shed 3 bases, and the junction held 4 bases outside the gene matches. The CDR3 runs 16 residues. Germline V gene data show CDR1 as SGHKS and CDR2 as YYEKEE (reference sequence). The CDR3 DNA reads TGTGCCAGCAGCTTGGTCCTAGCGGGAAACTACAATGAGCAGTTCTTC. Translated: CASSLVLAGNYNEQFF.

The chain uses TRBV2 and TRBJ2-6; weak D call: TRBD1 (5 bases). V was trimmed by 6 bases and J by 0 bases, leaving 15 bases between them. CDR1 is SNHLY and CDR2 is FYNNEI in the germline V gene. The CDR3 is 17 amino acids. CDR3 sequence reads: CASSTGGASSGANVLTF. CDR3 sequence (DNA): TGTGCCAGCAGCACCGGTGGGGCCAGCTCTGGGGCCAACGTCCTGACTTTC.

The J gene is TRBJ1-6, the V gene TRBV6-1; D is ambiguous. CDR1 is MNHNS, CDR2 SASEGT, per germline. V lost 3 bases to trimming and J lost 10 bases, with 10 bases between them. The CDR3 is 13 amino acids. CDR3 sequence: CASSEAPRSPLHF. The CDR3 DNA sequence: TGTGCCAGCAGTGAGGCCCCCCGCTCACCCCTCCACTTT.

This rearrangement joins TRBV18 to TRBJ2-1; D is perhaps TRBD1 (6 bases). The CDR3 has 15 amino acids. Germline assignment: CDR1 KGHSH and CDR2 LQKENI. V was cut by 3 bases and J by 4 bases, with 13 bases left in between. In DNA, the CDR3 is TGTGCCAGCTCACCGGGGCAGCAGGGGTACAATGAGCAGTTCTTC. Translation gives CASSPGQQGYNEQFF.

The rearrangement links TRBV9 to TRBJ1-2; 8 nucleotides line up with TRBD1. There are 15 residues in the CDR3. CDR1 SGDLS and CDR2 YYNGEE come from the germline V gene. Unmatched junction bases numbered 6, after V lost 4 bases and J lost 1 base. The DNA of the CDR3 is TGTGCCAGCAGCCGCGGGACAGGCGATAACTATGGCTACACCTTC. Translating it yields CASSRGTGDNYGYTF.

The V and J genes are TRBV7-8 and TRBJ2-7, with TRBD2 matching 10 bases. The ends lost 5 bases at V and 2 bases at J; junction bases unmatched: 9. The germline V gene encodes CDR1 SGHVS and CDR2 FQNEAQ. The CDR3 spans 16 residues. The CDR3 sequence: CASSRGGLATTYEQYF. The DNA of the CDR3 is TGTGCCAGCAGCCGGGGGGGACTAGCGACGACCTACGAGCAGTACTTC.

This rearrangement joins TRBV5-5 to TRBJ1-5; D gene unclear. The germline V gene has CDR1 SGHKS and CDR2 YYEKEE (reference sequence). V was cut by 2 bases and J by 2 bases, with 8 bases left in between. The CDR3 runs to 14 residues. The CDR3 region is CASSLYSGNQPQHF. Here the CDR3 DNA reads TGTGCCAGCAGCTTATATTCCGGCAATCAGCCCCAGCATTTT.

This chain links TRBV29-1 with TRBJ1-2, with 7 bases fitting TRBD1. Trimming removed 0 bases from V and 4 bases from J; junction bases left unmatched: 5. This CDR3 comprises 14 residues. CDR1 and CDR2 (germline): SQVTM, ANQGSEA. The CDR3 spells CSVEEPGQFYGYTF. The CDR3 DNA is TGCAGCGTTGAAGAGCCGGGACAGTTCTATGGCTACACCTTC.

The gene calls are TRBV7-6 and TRBJ2-7; 7 bases map to TRBD2. In germline, CDR1 is SGHVS, CDR2 FNYEAQ. The CDR3 length is 14 residues. The junction had 15 bases not matched to a gene; V was cut back by 4 bases and J by 12 bases. CDR3 sequence (DNA): TGTGCCAGCAGCTCGTCTTGGGGTAGCGGGCCGGTGTACTTC. Translating it yields CASSSSWGSGPVYF.

The V call is TRBV4-1, the J call TRBJ1-4, with D possibly TRBD1 on 6 matching bases. The V and J ends lost 5 bases and 8 bases respectively, with 12 bases between them. In germline, CDR1 is MGHRA, CDR2 YSYEKL. The CDR3 totals 13 residues. The DNA for the CDR3 is TGCGCCAGCAGCGGGGGGGCCCGGGAAAAACTGTTTTTT. Translated, it gives CASSGGAREKLFF.

V gene TRBV27 combines with J gene TRBJ1-5; 9 nucleotides agree with TRBD1. With 6 bases clipped from V and 0 bases from J, the junction kept 6 bases outside the gene matches. Germline V gives CDR1 MNHEY, CDR2 SMNVEV (reference sequence). The CDR3 length is 16 residues. The CDR3 protein is CASRPGTGFSNQPQHF. In DNA form, the CDR3 reads TGTGCCAGCAGGCCCGGGACAGGGTTTAGCAATCAGCCCCAGCATTTT.

This rearrangement joins TRBV11-2 to TRBJ1-1; possibly TRBD1 for D (5 bases). Per germline, CDR1 SGHAT and CDR2 FQNNGV. The CDR3 length is 17 residues. Trimming removed 5 bases at V and 4 bases at J, with 23 bases between. CDR3 region: CASSRTGLTFTGTEAFF. The CDR3 DNA reads as TGTGCCAGCAGCCGAACCGGGCTTACTTTTACAGGCACTGAAGCTTTCTTT.

This CDR3 is CAGPRRGPHFSNEKLFF. Here the CDR3 DNA reads TGTGCCGGCCCCCGGCGAGGGCCCCATTTTTCGAATGAAAAACTGTTTTTT. The chain is built from TRBV7-9 and TRBJ1-4; D unresolved. The CDR3 has 17 residues. Trimming pared 11 bases from V and 5 bases from J, leaving 27 bases between. From germline, CDR1 is SEHNR and CDR2 FQNEAQ (reference sequence). Full variable domain (outside the CDR3, taken from reference TRBV7-9 and TRBJ1-4): DTGVSQNPRHKITKRGQNVTFRCDPISEHNRLYWYRQTLGQGPEFLTYFQNEAQLEKSRLLSDRFSAERPKGSFSTLEIQRTEQGDSAMYLCAGPRRGPHFSNEKLFFGSGTQLSVL.

This chain links TRBV6-5 with TRBJ2-7; tentative D call: TRBD2 (6 bases). CDR3 length: 13 residues. V dropped 7 bases and J dropped 4 bases, with 14 bases sitting between them. CDR1 and CDR2 from the germline V gene are MNHEY and SVGAGI. CDR3 DNA: TGTGCCAGCACTATGACTAGTTTATACGAGCAGTACTTC. Protein product: CASTMTSLYEQYF.

This clone showed up just a few times. This chain links TRBV7-8 with TRBJ1-2; possibly TRBD1 for D (6 bases). This CDR3 is built from 16 residues. The germline V gene has CDR1 SGHVS and CDR2 FQNEAQ. The V gene lost 5 bases and the J gene lost 4 bases, with 20 bases spanning the gap. The CDR3 protein is CASSPLTGNRGYGYTF. The CDR3 nucleotides read TGTGCCAGCAGCCCACTTACAGGGAATCGGGGCTATGGCTACACCTTC.

The chain employs TRBV29-1 and TRBJ2-1; 8 bases agree with TRBD2. J was trimmed by 9 bases and V by 6 bases; bases with no gene match: 13. Germline V gene sequence: CDR1 SQVTM, CDR2 ANQGSEA. The CDR3 totals 14 residues. In DNA form, the CDR3 reads TGCAGCGTGAGGGGTCGGGAGGGCTTACTTGAGCAGTTCTTC. Its protein product is CSVRGREGLLEQFF.

This chain joins TRBV7-8 and TRBJ2-3; 8 bases are a match to TRBD1. Germline CDR1 is SGHVS and CDR2 is FQNEAQ. V lost 5 bases and J lost 8; bases outside the gene matches: 9. The CDR3 runs to 14 residues. The CDR3 loop is CASSEDRARSTQYF. CDR3 sequence (DNA): TGTGCCAGCAGCGAGGACAGGGCCCGGAGTACGCAGTATTTT.

The chain is built from TRBV11-3 and TRBJ2-3, with TRBD2 matching over 16 bases. The V segment lost 5 bases and the J segment 6 bases; nucleotides outside the gene matches: 8. Germline V gene sequence: CDR1 SGHNT, CDR2 YENEEA. CDR3 length: 17 amino acids. As DNA, the CDR3 is TGTGCCAGCAGCCTCGGGACTAGCGGGAGGGCGGCGGATACGCAGTATTTT. Its translation: CASSLGTSGRAADTQYF.

The chain joins TRBV7-3 to TRBJ2-3, with TRBD2 identical over 11 bases. Per the germline V gene, CDR1 is SGHTA and CDR2 is FQGTGA. The CDR3 consists of 16 residues. The J segment lost 5 bases and the V segment lost 0 bases, leaving 4 bases of the junction unmatched. For the CDR3, the DNA is TGTGCCAGCAGCTTAACTAGCGGGAGGGCCGGAGATACGCAGTATTTT. Translating it yields CASSLTSGRAGDTQYF.

The chain employs TRBV25-1 and TRBJ1-1; D perhaps matches TRBD1 (5 bases). Trimming cost V 3 bases and J 3 bases, with 14 bases left between them. From germline, CDR1 is MGHDK and CDR2 SYGVNS. This CDR3 has 15 residues. The CDR3 bases are TGTGCCAGCAGTGACCCCGCCGGGGGGGACACTGAAGCTTTCTTT. Translating it yields CASSDPAGGDTEAFF.

This clone has only a few counts. The chain combines TRBV19 with TRBJ1-1, with 10 bases fitting TRBD1. The junction had 12 bases not matched to a gene; V was cut back by 6 bases and J by 5 bases. CDR3 size: 16 residues. The V gene's germline CDR1 is LNHDA and CDR2 SQIVND (reference sequence). The chain's CDR3 is CASRPPGQGVRTEAFF. The CDR3 coding sequence is TGTGCCAGTAGGCCCCCTGGACAGGGGGTGAGGACTGAAGCTTTCTTT.

The chain joins TRBV5-1 to TRBJ2-1; 8 positions agree with TRBD2. J was trimmed by 4 bases and V by 7 bases; bases with no gene match: 13. Germline values: CDR1 SGHRS, CDR2 YFSETQ. CDR3 length equals 16 residues. The CDR3 DNA reads as TGCGCCAGCGGCCCCGTAGCGGGACCTTTGTACAATGAGCAGTTCTTC. Translation gives CASGPVAGPLYNEQFF.